The rows below give T cell receptor beta chains drawn from one sample of a study of T cell changes during pregnancy in multiple sclerosis. Sequencing used immunoSEQ multiplex PCR; TCRdb keeps in-frame clones, though not all of them. This table holds under 110,000 clones, about 90% found once. Specimen: peripheral blood, collected before pregnancy. Receptor source: a female donor with multiple sclerosis, enrolled in a pregnancy study. The CDR3 runs from the conserved cysteine through the conserved F or W. The D gene is left open where the match is weak. The size field is filled for only some rows; it gives once, few, many or a size class.

CDR3: CASSLEGSGNEQFF
DNA: TGTGCCAGCAGCTTAGAGGGCAGCGGTAATGAGCAGTTCTTC
J: TRBJ2-1
size: NA
D: NA
V: TRBV11-2
length: 14

CDR3: CASSQKSGTSYEQYF
DNA: TGCGCCAGCAGCCAGAAATCCGGGACTAGCTACGAGCAGTACTTC
J: TRBJ2-7
size: NA
D: TRBD2
V: TRBV4-1
length: 15

CDR3: CATPRGRGANTGELFF
DNA: TGTGCCACCCCCCGCGGGAGAGGGGCCAACACCGGGGAGCTGTTTTTT
J: TRBJ2-2
size: NA
D: TRBD2
V: TRBV7-2
length: 16

CDR3: CAWSKDRTGRYSPLHF
DNA: TGTGCCTGGAGTAAGGATAGGACAGGGCGATATTCACCCCTCCACTTT
J: TRBJ1-6
size: NA
D: TRBD1
V: TRBV30
length: 16

CDR3: CASSYSEGLQETQYF
DNA: TGTGCCAGCAGTTACTCGGAGGGGCTACAAGAGACCCAGTACTTC
J: TRBJ2-5
size: NA
D: NA
V: TRBV6-5
length: 15

CDR3: CASSSGNTEAFF
DNA: TGCGCCAGCAGCTCGGGGAACACTGAAGCTTTCTTT
J: TRBJ1-1
size: NA
D: NA
V: TRBV5-1
length: 12

CDR3: CAISPTGDWSTEAFF
DNA: TGTGCCATCAGTCCGACAGGGGATTGGAGCACTGAAGCTTTCTTT
J: TRBJ1-1
size: NA
D: TRBD1
V: TRBV10-3
length: 15

CDR3: CASSQEPDSSYEQYF
DNA: TGCGCCAGCAGCCAAGAGCCGGACAGCTCCTACGAGCAGTACTTC
J: TRBJ2-7
size: NA
D: NA
V: TRBV4-3
length: 15

CDR3: CASRDRDIQYF
DNA: TGTGCCAGCAGAGACAGGGACATTCAGTACTTC
J: TRBJ2-4
size: NA
D: TRBD1
V: TRBV6-5
length: 11

CDR3: CASSEVGSNTEAFF
DNA: TGTGCCAGCAGTGAAGTAGGGAGCAACACTGAAGCTTTCTTT
J: TRBJ1-1
size: NA
D: NA
V: TRBV6-1
length: 14

CDR3: CASSVVGGAGRTYNEQFF
DNA: TGTGCCAGCAGCGTAGTTGGGGGAGCGGGACGTACCTACAATGAGCAGTTCTTC
J: TRBJ2-1
size: NA
D: TRBD2
V: TRBV9
length: 18

CDR3: CASSLPGYMNTEAFF
DNA: TGTGCCAGCAGCTTGCCAGGGTACATGAACACTGAAGCTTTCTTT
J: TRBJ1-1
size: NA
D: NA
V: TRBV5-6
length: 15

CDR3: CASSPSGGADTQYF
DNA: TGTGCCAGCAGCCCCAGCGGGGGGGCGGATACGCAGTATTTT
J: TRBJ2-3
size: NA
D: TRBD2
V: TRBV11-2
length: 14

CDR3: CASSLAENNEQFF
DNA: TGCGCCAGCAGCTTGGCCGAGAACAATGAGCAGTTCTTC
J: TRBJ2-1
size: once
D: NA
V: TRBV5-1
length: 13

CDR3: CASSDSVGGAYNEQFF
DNA: TGTGCCAGCAGTGACTCGGTGGGGGGGGCCTACAATGAGCAGTTCTTC
J: TRBJ2-1
size: few
D: TRBD2
V: TRBV6-4
length: 16

CDR3: CASSVAQDTEAFF
DNA: TGTGCCAGCAGCGTAGCCCAGGATACTGAAGCTTTCTTT
J: TRBJ1-1
size: once
D: NA
V: TRBV9
length: 13

CDR3: CATSREVPGTGEARQETQYF
DNA: TGTGCCACCAGCAGAGAGGTCCCCGGGACAGGTGAAGCCCGGCAAGAGACCCAGTACTTC
J: TRBJ2-5
size: once
D: TRBD1
V: TRBV15
length: 20

CDR3: CASSFLGAVGGYTF
DNA: TGTGCCAGCAGCTTCCTGGGGGCAGTAGGGGGCTACACCTTC
J: TRBJ1-2
size: NA
D: NA
V: TRBV5-4
length: 14

CDR3: CASSLVWRESGVISEQYF
DNA: TGCGCCAGCAGCTTGGTATGGCGGGAAAGTGGGGTAATCTCCGAGCAGTACTTC
J: TRBJ2-7
size: few
D: NA
V: TRBV5-1
length: 18

CDR3: CASSLRAGGENEQFF
DNA: TGCGCCAGCAGCTTGAGAGCGGGGGGGGAAAATGAGCAGTTCTTC
J: TRBJ2-1
size: NA
D: TRBD2
V: TRBV5-1
length: 15

CDR3: CASSENSGTYNEQFF
DNA: TGTGCCAGCAGTGAAAATAGCGGGACCTACAATGAGCAGTTCTTC
J: TRBJ2-1
size: few
D: TRBD2
V: TRBV6-1
length: 15

CDR3: CSAPRQGFNQPQHF
DNA: TGCAGCGCCCCGAGACAGGGCTTCAATCAGCCCCAGCATTTT
J: TRBJ1-5
size: NA
D: TRBD1
V: TRBV29-1
length: 14

CDR3: CASSPSTGGEGNQPQHF
DNA: TGTGCCAGTAGTCCCTCTACAGGGGGCGAGGGCAATCAGCCCCAGCATTTT
J: TRBJ1-5
size: NA
D: TRBD1
V: TRBV19
length: 17

CDR3: CAWSVRRRGTGELFF
DNA: TGTGCCTGGAGTGTACGGCGGCGTGGCACCGGGGAGCTGTTTTTT
J: TRBJ2-2
size: NA
D: NA
V: TRBV30
length: 15

CDR3: CASRRGLNTEAFF
DNA: TGTGCCAGCCGCAGGGGGCTGAACACTGAAGCTTTCTTT
J: TRBJ1-1
size: NA
D: TRBD1
V: TRBV27
length: 13

CDR3: CASSQAGPGGNEQYF
DNA: TGTGCCAGCAGCCAAGCCGGACCGGGAGGGAACGAGCAGTACTTC
J: TRBJ2-7
size: NA
D: TRBD2
V: TRBV4-2
length: 15

CDR3: CASSPPRGRAETQYF
DNA: TGTGCCAGCAGCCCCCCCAGGGGCAGGGCAGAGACCCAGTACTTC
J: TRBJ2-5
size: NA
D: NA
V: TRBV11-3
length: 15

CDR3: CASSQELGGVSNEQFF
DNA: TGCGCCAGCAGCCAAGAACTAGGCGGAGTTAGCAATGAGCAGTTCTTC
J: TRBJ2-1
size: NA
D: NA
V: TRBV5-1
length: 16

CDR3: CSVPRGSSYEQYF
DNA: TGCAGCGTTCCTCGGGGGAGCTCCTACGAGCAGTACTTC
J: TRBJ2-7
size: NA
D: NA
V: TRBV29-1
length: 13

CDR3: CASSTGTLEQFF
DNA: TGTGCCAGCAGCACGGGGACTCTCGAGCAGTTCTTC
J: TRBJ2-1
size: NA
D: NA
V: TRBV11-3
length: 12

CDR3: CASSPQGNQPQHF
DNA: TGTGCCAGCTCACCGCAGGGGAATCAGCCCCAGCATTTT
J: TRBJ1-5
size: NA
D: NA
V: TRBV18
length: 13

CDR3: CASSSTGFQETQYF
DNA: TGCGCCAGCAGCTCCACGGGTTTCCAAGAGACCCAGTACTTC
J: TRBJ2-5
size: NA
D: NA
V: TRBV5-1
length: 14

CDR3: CASSYPGQGNTGELFF
DNA: TGTGCCAGCAGTTATCCGGGACAGGGCAACACCGGGGAGCTGTTTTTT
J: TRBJ2-2
size: once
D: TRBD1
V: TRBV6-5
length: 16

CDR3: CASSLQQGRATEAFF
DNA: TGTGCCAGCAGTCTCCAACAGGGTCGAGCCACTGAAGCTTTCTTT
J: TRBJ1-1
size: few
D: NA
V: TRBV28
length: 15

CDR3: CASSLIDRANVLTF
DNA: TGTGCCAGCAGCTTAATCGACAGGGCCAACGTCCTGACTTTC
J: TRBJ2-6
size: once
D: NA
V: TRBV11-3
length: 14

CDR3: CASSGGTDTQYF
DNA: TGTGCCAGCAGCGGAGGCACAGATACGCAGTATTTT
J: TRBJ2-3
size: NA
D: NA
V: TRBV11-3
length: 12

CDR3: CAWSVRRGPQETQYF
DNA: TGTGCCTGGAGCGTCCGGCGGGGGCCTCAAGAGACCCAGTACTTC
J: TRBJ2-5
size: NA
D: NA
V: TRBV30
length: 15

CDR3: CASSPGTGNQPQHF
DNA: TGTGCCAGCAGCCCCGGGACAGGGAATCAGCCCCAGCATTTT
J: TRBJ1-5
size: once
D: TRBD1
V: TRBV11-2
length: 14

CDR3: CSVDWAGGASAGELFF
DNA: TGCAGCGTTGATTGGGCTGGGGGCGCGAGCGCCGGGGAGCTGTTTTTT
J: TRBJ2-2
size: once
D: NA
V: TRBV29-1
length: 16

CDR3: CASRNSGNVGELFF
DNA: TGTGCCAGCAGAAATAGCGGGAACGTCGGGGAGCTGTTTTTT
J: TRBJ2-2
size: NA
D: TRBD2
V: TRBV6-5
length: 14

CDR3: CASSQEPIGTSLTDTQYF
DNA: TGCGCCAGCAGCCAAGAGCCCATCGGGACTAGTCTCACAGATACGCAGTATTTT
J: TRBJ2-3
size: once
D: TRBD2
V: TRBV4-1
length: 18

CDR3: CSVDLSGTGFYEAFF
DNA: TGCAGCGTTGATCTAAGCGGGACAGGGTTTTATGAAGCTTTCTTT
J: TRBJ1-1
size: NA
D: TRBD1
V: TRBV29-1
length: 15

CDR3: CASSSRRLAGGPGQYF
DNA: TGTGCCAGCAGCTCTCGCAGACTAGCGGGGGGGCCGGGTCAGTACTTC
J: TRBJ2-4
size: NA
D: TRBD2
V: TRBV5-8
length: 16

CDR3: CASSRGLAGVETQYF
DNA: TGTGCCAGCAGCCGTGGGTTAGCGGGAGTGGAGACCCAGTACTTC
J: TRBJ2-5
size: NA
D: TRBD2
V: TRBV5-6
length: 15

CDR3: CASRSKTGSHGELFF
DNA: TGTGCCAGCAGGTCAAAAACAGGGTCCCACGGGGAGCTGTTTTTT
J: TRBJ2-2
size: NA
D: NA
V: TRBV6-1
length: 15

CDR3: CASHVQDKVSGYTF
DNA: TGTGCCAGTCATGTACAGGATAAAGTGAGTGGCTACACCTTC
J: TRBJ1-2
size: NA
D: NA
V: TRBV19
length: 14

CDR3: CASSVGTSGSTDTQYF
DNA: TGTGCCAGCAGCGTAGGGACTAGCGGGTCTACAGATACGCAGTATTTT
J: TRBJ2-3
size: NA
D: TRBD2
V: TRBV7-9
length: 16

CDR3: CASSWGLAGVYEQYF
DNA: TGCGCCAGCAGCTGGGGACTAGCGGGAGTTTACGAGCAGTACTTC
J: TRBJ2-7
size: NA
D: TRBD2
V: TRBV5-1
length: 15

CDR3: CASSPRGAGKQYF
DNA: TGTGCCAGCAGCCCCCGAGGGGCGGGAAAGCAGTACTTC
J: TRBJ2-7
size: few
D: NA
V: TRBV7-2
length: 13

CDR3: CAWSVQGSTEAFF
DNA: TGTGCCTGGAGTGTACAGGGGAGCACTGAAGCTTTCTTT
J: TRBJ1-1
size: NA
D: TRBD1
V: TRBV30
length: 13

CDR3: CSVKEGGGPNQPQHF
DNA: TGCAGCGTTAAGGAGGGAGGGGGTCCTAATCAGCCCCAGCATTTT
J: TRBJ1-5
size: NA
D: NA
V: TRBV29-1
length: 15

CDR3: CASSLDVGSFGGYTF
DNA: TGTGCCAGCAGCTTAGACGTAGGTAGCTTCGGTGGCTACACCTTC
J: TRBJ1-2
size: NA
D: NA
V: TRBV7-2
length: 15

CDR3: CAQTRDRLNTEAFF
DNA: TGTGCGCAAACGAGGGACAGACTGAACACTGAAGCTTTCTTT
J: TRBJ1-1
size: NA
D: TRBD1
V: TRBV30
length: 14

CDR3: CASSGTGASYNEQFF
DNA: TGTGCCAGCTCCGGGACAGGGGCTTCCTACAATGAGCAGTTCTTC
J: TRBJ2-1
size: NA
D: TRBD1
V: TRBV18
length: 15

CDR3: CRAGTSNTQYF
DNA: TGCAGAGCCGGGACTAGCAATACGCAGTATTTT
J: TRBJ2-3
size: NA
D: TRBD2
V: TRBV20-1
length: 11

CDR3: CASSRQGSEKLFF
DNA: TGTGCCAGCAGCCGACAGGGATCGGAAAAACTGTTTTTT
J: TRBJ1-4
size: NA
D: TRBD1
V: TRBV7-2
length: 13

CDR3: CASSQVGTRTYNEQFF
DNA: TGCGCCAGCAGCCAAGTAGGGACTAGGACTTACAATGAGCAGTTCTTC
J: TRBJ2-1
size: NA
D: TRBD2
V: TRBV4-1
length: 16